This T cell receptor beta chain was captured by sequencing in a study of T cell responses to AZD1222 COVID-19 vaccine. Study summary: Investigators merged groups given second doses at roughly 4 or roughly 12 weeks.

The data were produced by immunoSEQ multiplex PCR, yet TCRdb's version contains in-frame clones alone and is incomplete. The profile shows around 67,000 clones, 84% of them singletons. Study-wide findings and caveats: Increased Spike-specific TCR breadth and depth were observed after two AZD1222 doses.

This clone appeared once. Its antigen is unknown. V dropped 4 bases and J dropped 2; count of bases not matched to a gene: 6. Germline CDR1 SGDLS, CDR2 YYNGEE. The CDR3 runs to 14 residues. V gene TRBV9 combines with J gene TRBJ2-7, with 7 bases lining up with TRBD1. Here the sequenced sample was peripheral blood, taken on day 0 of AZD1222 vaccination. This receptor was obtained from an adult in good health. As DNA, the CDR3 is TGTGCCAGCAGCCCAGGGGGACACCCCTACGAGCAGTACTTC. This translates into CASSPGGHPYEQYF.